This T cell receptor beta chain was identified in a study of cytomegalovirus exposure and HLA in healthy donors. Study observations and caveats: In a later analysis, a genetic analysis reported fewer productive-TCR N-insertions in an Asian-associated ancestry cluster than the cohort average.

Turning to this clone: No antigen is known for it.

This PCR relied on a set of 60 Vbeta primers and 13 Jbeta primers. Data came from immunoSEQ multiplex PCR; TCRdb stores just in-frame clones and leaves some out. The sample holds about 140,000 clones, approximately 78% seen once. This CDR3 region has 15 residues. The junction had 5 bases not matched to a gene; V was cut back by 2 bases and J by 2 bases. Germline lookup yields CDR1 SGHVS and CDR2 FQNEAQ. The sequence was obtained from a man younger than 35 in good health and CMV-seropositive. The chain couples TRBV7-8 to TRBJ2-5; 7 bases are shared with TRBD2. The sequencing sample was made of PBMCs. The CDR3 spells CASSLPGGQQETQYF. CDR3 coding DNA: TGTGCCAGCAGCTTACCGGGAGGCCAACAAGAGACCCAGTACTTC. The full variable domain, rest sourced from reference TRBV7-8 and TRBJ2-5, is GAGVSQSPRYKVAKRGQDVALRCDPISGHVSLFWYQQALGQGPEFLTYFQNEAQLDKSGLPSDRFFAERPEGSVSTLKIQRTQQEDSAVYLCASSLPGGQQETQYFGPGTRLLVL.